Below, one T cell receptor (beta chain) is given with its context. Its antigen is as yet unknown. The source of the sample is a study of cytomegalovirus exposure and HLA in healthy donors. Study-level information: In terms of ancestry, the Caucasian-associated cluster contained 80% to 90% of the 300 to 400 genotyped donors.

Germline loops: CDR1 LNHDA, CDR2 SQIVND (reference sequence). V lost 4 bases and J lost 6, with 10 bases in between. This CDR3 spans 13 amino acids. 13 Jbeta primers and 60 Vbeta primers were used for the PCR. The assay was immunoSEQ multiplex PCR, and TCRdb's table has in-frame clones only and misses some. The data show 160,000 or so clones, around three quarters seen once. Notes on the study in general: Altogether, 170 or so TCR beta chains were recorded as cytomegalovirus-associated. A few chains tied to CMV proved CMV antigen-specific in vitro.

J is TRBJ1-5 and V is TRBV19; tentatively, D is TRBD1 (6 bases). What was sequenced was PBMCs. The receptor's source is a woman aged 40 to 49 in good health and CMV-seronegative. The chain's CDR3 is CASSRGHGQPQHF. The CDR3 DNA reads TGTGCCAGTAGTAGGGGGCACGGTCAGCCCCAGCATTTT.